One sample yielded the 24 T cell receptor beta chains listed below, sequenced in a study of blood T cell repertoires in COVID-19. Generated by immunoSEQ multiplex PCR, the TCRdb table keeps only in-frame clones and is missing some. This table holds under 200,000 clones, about 88% found once. Specimen: peripheral blood. The source of these receptors is a woman aged 50 to 60 with COVID-19, enrolled during active disease.

This clone was counted once. The V gene is TRBV5-1, the J gene TRBJ1-2; 10 positions agree with TRBD1. Germline values: CDR1 SGHRS, CDR2 YFSETQ. J gave up 5 bases and V 5 bases, and 9 bases lay outside the gene matches. The CDR3 covers 15 residues. The CDR3 bases are TGCGCCAGCAGAACTGACGGGACAGGGGTGTATGGCTACACCTTC. It yields the protein CASRTDGTGVYGYTF.

This clone was seen just once. CDR3 in DNA: TGCAGCGTTGAAACTTTTGACAGGGGAGGAGGCTACACCTTC. Translating gives CSVETFDRGGGYTF. This sequence joins TRBV29-1 and TRBJ1-2; TRBD1 aligns across 8 bases. The V segment lost 2 bases and the J segment 8 bases; nucleotides outside the gene matches: 10. Looked up from germline, CDR1 is SQVTM and CDR2 is ANQGSEA. The CDR3 consists of 14 residues.

CDR3 in amino acids: CASSRNRGTGYTF. In DNA, the CDR3 is TGTGCCAGTAGTCGTAACAGGGGGACGGGCTACACCTTC. V is TRBV19 and J is TRBJ1-2, with 8 bases aligning to TRBD1. Germline-derived CDR1 and CDR2 are LNHDA and SQIVND (reference sequence). V lost 5 bases and J lost 8; bases outside the gene matches: 7. This CDR3 is built from 13 residues.

The V and J genes are TRBV6-5 and TRBJ1-5, with 8 bases that match TRBD1. This CDR3 spans 15 amino acids. The V and J ends lost 6 bases and 2 bases, in that order; junction bases with no gene match: 6. Germline CDR1 and CDR2: MNHEY and SVGAGI. The CDR3 nucleotides read TGTGCCAGCAGACCCGGGACAGGTGGCAATCAGCCCCAGCATTTT. Its protein is CASRPGTGGNQPQHF.

The chain joins TRBV6-2 or TRBV6-3 to TRBJ2-7; 12 positions match TRBD2. The CDR3 consists of 14 residues. Germline lookup yields CDR1 MNHEY and CDR2 SVGEGT. The junction had 1 base not matched to a gene; V was cut back by 5 bases and J by 2 bases. CDR3 sequence (DNA): TGTGCCAGCAGTCGACTAGCGGGGGCCTACGAGCAGTACTTC. It codes for CASSRLAGAYEQYF.

V usage is TRBV7-9 and J usage is TRBJ2-2; D remains unclear. CDR1 is SEHNR and CDR2 is FQNEAQ in the germline V gene (reference sequence). The CDR3 totals 13 residues. The V end was cut by 4 bases, the J end by 5 bases, with 8 bases between. CDR3 loop: CASSSETTGELFF. The CDR3 DNA reads TGTGCCAGCAGCTCCGAGACTACCGGGGAGCTGTTTTTT.

This chain connects TRBV3-1 (or the pseudogene TRBV3-2) to TRBJ1-1; TRBD1 agrees at 7 bases. Germline CDR1 reads LGHDT; CDR2 reads YNNKEL (reference sequence). V shed 6 bases, J shed 0 bases, and the junction held 4 bases outside the gene matches. CDR3 length: 14 amino acids. CDR3 amino acids: CASSPGQLNTEAFF. CDR3 nucleotide sequence: TGTGCCAGCAGTCCGGGACAGTTGAACACTGAAGCTTTCTTT.

The chain has TRBV30 and TRBJ1-6, with TRBD1 as a possible D gene (6 bases). The CDR3 is made up of 14 amino acids. With 3 bases removed from V and 5 bases from J, the gap between germline ends came to 11 bases. Germline values: CDR1 GTSNPN, CDR2 SVGIG (reference sequence). CDR3 nucleotide sequence: TGTGCCTGGAGGCCCCGGACAGATAATTCACCCCTCCACTTT. Translated, it gives CAWRPRTDNSPLHF.

The CDR3 spells CASSYPGRTEAFF. The CDR3 nucleotides are TGTGCCAGCAGTTATCCAGGGCGCACTGAAGCTTTCTTT. The chain recombines TRBV6-2 or TRBV6-3 with TRBJ1-1, with D possibly being TRBD1 (5 bases). V lost 3 bases and J lost 4, with 9 bases in between. The CDR3 has 13 residues. Germline-derived CDR1 and CDR2 are MNHEY and SVGEGT.

The chain combines TRBV18 with TRBJ2-1, with D possibly matching TRBD2 (7 bases). This CDR3 spans 16 amino acids. The germline CDR1 and CDR2 sequences are KGHSH and LQKENI. V lost 0 bases and J 7 bases, leaving 16 bases between the germline ends. The CDR3 here is CASSPPSAGGQNEQFF. The CDR3 DNA sequence: TGTGCCAGCTCACCACCGTCGGCCGGGGGGCAAAATGAGCAGTTCTTC.

Only one count was recorded for this clone. This chain links TRBV7-9 with TRBJ2-7; the D gene is possibly TRBD2 (6 bases). Between the trimmed V and J ends, which lost 5 bases and 0 bases, there was a span of 14 bases. This CDR3 has 15 residues. CDR1 is SEHNR and CDR2 is FQNEAQ in the germline V gene (reference sequence). This chain's CDR3 is CASSPSRGVSYEQYF. CDR3 DNA: TGTGCCAGCAGCCCCTCGCGGGGTGTCTCCTACGAGCAGTACTTC.

The V and J genes are TRBV4-2 and TRBJ1-6; 7 nucleotides match TRBD1. Germline V gene lookup returns CDR1 LGHNA and CDR2 YNFKEQ. The CDR3 has 15 residues. J gave up 9 bases and V 1 base, and 6 bases lay outside the gene matches. The CDR3 DNA sequence: TGTGCCAGCAGCCAAGGGACAGGCGTCATTTCACCCCTCCACTTT. It encodes CASSQGTGVISPLHF.

The genes are TRBV2 and TRBJ1-5; D may be TRBD1 (5 bases). Looked up from germline, CDR1 is SNHLY and CDR2 is FYNNEI. The CDR3 is 14 amino acids. Trimming removed 6 bases from V and 6 bases from J, with 15 bases in between. DNA for the CDR3: TGTGCCAGCAGCGGGACGGGGGGTTCTCAGCCCCAGCATTTT. Translated, it gives CASSGTGGSQPQHF.

The chain combines TRBV10-2 with TRBJ1-5; 11 bases align to TRBD1. The V gene end was trimmed by 6 bases and the J gene end by 5 bases; junction bases not matched to a gene: 9. Germline V lookup: CDR1 WSHSY, CDR2 SAAADI. CDR3 size: 16 residues. Here the CDR3 DNA reads TGCGCCAGCAGCCACCTAGGGGGACAGGGGGATCAGCCCCAGCATTTT. This encodes CASSHLGGQGDQPQHF.

This chain uses TRBV5-4 with TRBJ2-7; 7 nucleotides agree with TRBD1. V gave up 0 bases and J gave up 0 bases; unmatched junction bases: 3. This CDR3 has 15 amino acids. Germline loops: CDR1 SGHNT, CDR2 YYREEE (reference sequence). The CDR3 nucleotides read TGTGCCAGCAGCTTGGAGTGGGACAGCTCCTACGAGCAGTACTTC. Protein: CASSLEWDSSYEQYF.

The sample holds many counts of this clone. This chain connects TRBV19 to TRBJ1-5; TRBD1 matches at 12 bases. Trimming at V came to 1 base and at J to 10 bases, leaving 2 bases not matched to a gene. Germline CDR1 is LNHDA and CDR2 is SQIVND (reference sequence). This CDR3 has 14 amino acids. Written as DNA, the CDR3 is TGTGCCAGTAGTATAGGGGGGACAGGGGGCCCCCAGCATTTT. It yields the protein CASSIGGTGGPQHF.

V gene TRBV5-8 combines with J gene TRBJ1-2, with D perhaps TRBD1 (6 bases). CDR3 size: 14 residues. Trimming shortened V by 3 bases and J by 3 bases, and 12 bases separated the two germline ends. Germline lookup yields CDR1 SGHTS and CDR2 YDEGEE. In DNA, the CDR3 is TGTGCCAGCAGCTCGGAGGCAGGGGACTATGGCTACACCTTC. Its protein is CASSSEAGDYGYTF.

The V and J genes are TRBV5-4 and TRBJ2-5, with 13 positions matching TRBD2. With V trimmed by 6 bases and J by 3 bases, 8 bases remained unmatched. This CDR3 is 16 amino acids long. Germline V CDR1 and CDR2: SGHNT, YYREEE (reference sequence). Here the CDR3 DNA reads TGTGCCAGCACCCTGGGACTAGCGGGGCCTAAAGAGACCCAGTACTTC. Protein: CASTLGLAGPKETQYF. Full variable domain (missing parts from reference TRBV5-4 and TRBJ2-5): ETGVTQSPTHLIKTRGQQVTLRCSSQSGHNTVSWYQQALGQGPQFIFQYYREEENGRGNFPPRFSGLQFPNYSSELNVNALELDDSALYLCASTLGLAGPKETQYFGPGTRLLVL.

The V call is TRBV24-1, the J call TRBJ1-3; D not certain. V gave up 5 bases and J gave up 0 bases, with 7 bases separating them. The germline V gene has CDR1 KGHDR and CDR2 SFDVKD. The length of the CDR3 is 14 residues. Written as DNA, the CDR3 is TGTGCCACCAGTGCGAGTCCCTCTGGAAACACCATATATTTT. Translating gives CATSASPSGNTIYF.

The DNA for the CDR3 is TGTGCCAGCAGCGCGGGACAGTATAATTCACCCCTCCACTTT. Residues: CASSAGQYNSPLHF. The chain has TRBV5-5 and TRBJ1-6; TRBD1 matches 7 bases. Germline V gene data show CDR1 as SGHKS and CDR2 as YYEKEE (reference sequence). CDR3 size: 14 residues. Unmatched junction bases numbered 2, after V lost 4 bases and J lost 4 bases.

The chain combines TRBV28 with TRBJ1-6; TRBD1 might be the D (5 bases). V dropped 2 bases and J dropped 14 bases, with 13 bases sitting between them. The length of the CDR3 is 13 residues. Germline V lookup: CDR1 MDHEN, CDR2 SYDVKM. Here the CDR3 reads CASSLVRAGALHF. Here the CDR3 DNA reads TGTGCCAGCAGTTTAGTCAGGGCAGGAGCCCTCCACTTT.

This rearrangement joins TRBV7-2 to TRBJ2-2, with D hard to call. CDR1 and CDR2 (germline): SGHTA, FQGNSA. The CDR3 length is 15 residues. V was trimmed by 1 base and J by 3 bases, leaving 9 bases between them. The CDR3 region has the DNA TGTGCCAGCAGCTTAGTAACGGTGTACACCGGGGAGCTGTTTTTT. It is translated as CASSLVTVYTGELFF. Combining the CDR3 with reference TRBV7-2 and TRBJ2-2 gives the whole variable domain GAGVSQSPSNKVTEKGKDVELRCDPISGHTALYWYRQSLGQGLEFLIYFQGNSAPDKSGLPSDRFSAERTGGSVSTLTIQRTQQEDSAVYLCASSLVTVYTGELFFGEGSRLTVL.

The chain recombines TRBV11-2 with TRBJ1-1, with D perhaps matching TRBD1 (5 bases). CDR3 length equals 14 residues. The ends were cut back, 5 bases at V and 1 base at J, with 11 bases in the middle. The germline CDR1 and CDR2 sequences are SGHAT and FQNNGV. The CDR3: CASSRGITNTEAFF. The CDR3 coding sequence is TGTGCCAGCAGCCGGGGGATTACGAACACTGAAGCTTTCTTT. Variable domain in full (rest from reference TRBV11-2 and TRBJ1-1): EAGVAQSPRYKIIEKRQSVAFWCNPISGHATLYWYQQILGQGPKLLIQFQNNGVVDDSQLPKDRFSAERLKGVDSTLKIQPAKLEDSAVYLCASSRGITNTEAFFGQGTRLTVV.

The chain links TRBV27 to TRBJ2-3; D unclear. Trimming pared 4 bases from V and 1 base from J, leaving 6 bases between. The CDR3 totals 13 residues. Germline CDR1 MNHEY, CDR2 SMNVEV (reference sequence). The CDR3, as DNA: TGTGCCAGCAGTTATACAGGCACAGATACGCAGTATTTT. It yields the protein CASSYTGTDTQYF.